This T cell receptor (beta chain) was retrieved from a study of CD8+CD57+ T cells in acquired aplastic anemia. Whole-study context: Average DNA yield from sorted CD4+ and CD8+ cells was about 3 ug.

The CDR3 contains 14 residues. In germline, CDR1 is SGHTS, CDR2 YDEGEE. The ends were cut back, 3 bases at V and 4 bases at J, with 14 bases in the middle. This clonotype was seen repeatedly, ten times or more. Its antigen is not identified. The use of genomic DNA as template underpinned the TCR beta VDJ and CDR3 profiling. TCRdb redid the calling of the reads with MiXCR, one entry per CDR3 protein. The data show approximately 190,000 distinct CDR3 sequences, around three fifths seen once. Study-wide results and limits: The same twenty-nine CD8+ CDR3 sequences occurred in patients and in controls.

The chain joins TRBV5-8 to TRBJ2-7; D is undetermined. The material sequenced was sorted CD4+, CD8+, or CD8+CD57+ T cells (not recorded which) from PBMCs. This clonotype was obtained from a human donor with severe aplastic anemia or a healthy control (not recorded which). The CDR3, as DNA: TGTGCCAGCAGCTCCGACGAACGGCCTTACGAGCAGTACTTC. Protein product: CASSSDERPYEQYF. Combining the CDR3 with reference TRBV5-8 and TRBJ2-7 gives the whole variable domain EAGVTQSPTHLIKTRGQQATLRCSPISGHTSVYWYQQALGLGLQFLLWYDEGEERNRGNFPPRFSGRQFPNYSSELNVNALELEDSALYLCASSSDERPYEQYFGPGTRLTVT.